This TCR beta chain was sequenced in a study of shared clonotypes between healthy human individuals. Study background: Donor ages ranged 18 to 49 years: a couple of women, a few men.

Deep was the level at which the assay was run. Genomic DNA of each subset was evenly split across several immunoSEQ plates. TCRdb's table, derived via immunoSEQ multiplex PCR, lists solely in-frame clones and lacks some. The table shows just over 2,000,000 clones, with approximately 94% occurring only once. Deletions cut 5 bases from V and 1 base from J, with 8 bases between. CDR3 length equals 13 residues. The germline V gene has CDR1 LGHNA and CDR2 YSLEER. Concerning this clone: Its antigen is not known.

Naive CD8 cells lacked CD45RO, underwent positive selection for CCR7 and left out terminally differentiated effector memory CD45RA+ cells. Study findings and constraints: Generally, estimated richness proved larger in naive subsets than it did in memory subsets.

This sequence was found in a man between 18 and 35 years old in good health. The sample comprised naive CD8+ T cells sorted from blood. The chain joins TRBV4-3 to TRBJ1-1, with D possibly being TRBD1 (5 bases). The CDR3 nucleotides read TGCGCCAGCAGCTCCGGACAGAACACTGAAGCTTTCTTT. It codes for CASSSGQNTEAFF.